This T cell receptor beta chain appears in the sequencing data of a study of blood T cell repertoires in COVID-19. Study context: T cells, B-cell-depleted T cells, or PBMCs provided the cDNA or gDNA that served as material.

This CDR3 is 13 amino acids long. The J segment lost 8 bases and the V segment lost 3 bases, leaving 3 bases of the junction unmatched. Recruitment covered about two dozen US areas and drew participants whose ages spanned roughly 18 to 100 years. Membership in each cohort depended on participant-reported clinical history. The repertoire was sequenced with immunoSEQ multiplex PCR; TCRdb's copy has only in-frame clones and lacks some. The data contain around 150,000 clones, around 80% of them seen just once; the ten biggest clones take up approximately 7.3%. Sequences were obtained from PBMCs or T cells enriched from blood (not recorded which). This TCR was sampled from a man between 45 and 60 years old who had recovered from COVID-19. V usage is TRBV12-3 or TRBV12-4 and J usage is TRBJ2-1, with 8 bases fitting TRBD1. CDR3 sequence (DNA): TGTGCCAGCAGTTTTTACAGGGGGGATGAGCAGTTCTTC. Its translation: CASSFYRGDEQFF.